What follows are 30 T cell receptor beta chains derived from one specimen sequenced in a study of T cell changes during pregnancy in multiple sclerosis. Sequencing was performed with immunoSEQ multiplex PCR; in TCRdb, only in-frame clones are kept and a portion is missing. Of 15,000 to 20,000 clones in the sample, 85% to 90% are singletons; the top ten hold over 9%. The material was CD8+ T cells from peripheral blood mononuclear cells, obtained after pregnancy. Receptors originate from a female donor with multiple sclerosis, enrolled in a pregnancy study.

The CDR3 reads CASSLSPGNTEAFF. DNA of the CDR3: TGTGCCAGCAGCTTGTCCCCAGGAAACACTGAAGCTTTCTTT. The V gene is TRBV5-4, the J gene TRBJ1-1; D uncertain. With 1 base removed from V and 2 bases from J, the gap between germline ends came to 9 bases. In germline, CDR1 is SGHNT, CDR2 YYREEE (reference sequence). The length of the CDR3 is 14 residues.

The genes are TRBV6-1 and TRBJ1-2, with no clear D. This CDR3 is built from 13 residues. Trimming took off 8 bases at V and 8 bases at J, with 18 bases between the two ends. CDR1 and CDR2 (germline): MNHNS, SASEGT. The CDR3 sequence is CASVRTLRGGYTF. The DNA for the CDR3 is TGTGCCAGCGTCAGGACCCTGCGGGGAGGCTACACCTTC.

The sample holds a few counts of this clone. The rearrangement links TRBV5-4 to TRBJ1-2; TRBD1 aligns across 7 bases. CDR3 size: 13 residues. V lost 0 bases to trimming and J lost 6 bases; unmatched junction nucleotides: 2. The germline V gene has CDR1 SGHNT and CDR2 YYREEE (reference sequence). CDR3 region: CASSLAGTDGYTF. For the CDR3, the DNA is TGTGCCAGCAGCTTGGCCGGGACAGATGGCTACACCTTC.

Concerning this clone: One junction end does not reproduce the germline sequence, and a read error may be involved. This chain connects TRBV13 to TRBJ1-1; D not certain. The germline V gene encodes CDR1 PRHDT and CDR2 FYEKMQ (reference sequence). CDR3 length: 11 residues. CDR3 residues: CASSEKPEAFF. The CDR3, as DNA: TGTGCCAGCAGCGAGAAGCCTGAGGCTTTCTTT.

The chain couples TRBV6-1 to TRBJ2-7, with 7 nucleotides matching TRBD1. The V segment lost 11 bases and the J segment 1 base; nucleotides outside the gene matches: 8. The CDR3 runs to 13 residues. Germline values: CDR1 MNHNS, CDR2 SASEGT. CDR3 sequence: CACRQGSSYEQYF. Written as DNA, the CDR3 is TGTGCCTGCCGACAGGGATCTTCCTACGAGCAGTACTTC.

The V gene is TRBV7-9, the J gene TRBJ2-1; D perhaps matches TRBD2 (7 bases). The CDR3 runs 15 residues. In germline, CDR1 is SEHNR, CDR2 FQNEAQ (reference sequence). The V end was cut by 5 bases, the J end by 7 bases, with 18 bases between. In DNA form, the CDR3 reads TGTGCCAGCAGCCCTACCCCGGGGGGCGTGAATGAGCAGTTCTTC. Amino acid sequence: CASSPTPGGVNEQFF.

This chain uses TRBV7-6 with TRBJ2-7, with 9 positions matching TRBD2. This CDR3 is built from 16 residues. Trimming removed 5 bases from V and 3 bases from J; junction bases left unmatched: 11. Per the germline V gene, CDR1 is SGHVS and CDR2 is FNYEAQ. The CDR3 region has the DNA TGTGCCAGCAGCCGCACTAGCGGGTCCGCCCACTACGAGCAGTACTTC. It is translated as CASSRTSGSAHYEQYF.

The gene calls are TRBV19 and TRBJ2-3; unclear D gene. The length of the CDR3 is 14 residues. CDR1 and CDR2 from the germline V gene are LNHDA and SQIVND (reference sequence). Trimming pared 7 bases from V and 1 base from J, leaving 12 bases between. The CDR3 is CASNVPTGTDTQYF. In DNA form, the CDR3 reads TGTGCCAGTAACGTCCCCACGGGCACAGATACGCAGTATTTT.

The CDR3 sequence: CASSEDPGLEFGYEQYF. In DNA, the CDR3 is TGTGCCAGCAGTGAAGACCCGGGACTAGAGTTTGGGTACGAGCAGTACTTC. The chain links TRBV2 to TRBJ2-7; TRBD2 matches 8 bases. This CDR3 has 17 amino acids. J gave up 4 bases and V 1 base, and 12 bases lay outside the gene matches. Germline CDR1 SNHLY, CDR2 FYNNEI.

The CDR3: CASSSTGTVEQYF. DNA for the CDR3: TGTGCCAGCAGCTCCACAGGGACGGTTGAGCAGTACTTC. The chain uses TRBV7-8 and TRBJ2-7; D may be TRBD1 (6 bases). The germline V and J ends were trimmed by 4 bases and 7 bases, with 14 bases remaining between them. CDR1 and CDR2 from the germline V gene are SGHVS and FQNEAQ. The CDR3 is 13 residues long.

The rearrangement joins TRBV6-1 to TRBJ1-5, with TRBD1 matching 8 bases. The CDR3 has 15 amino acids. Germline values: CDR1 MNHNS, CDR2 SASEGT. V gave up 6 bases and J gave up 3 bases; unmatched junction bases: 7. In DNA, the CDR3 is TGTGCCAGCAGCGCCCCGACAGGGGACAATCAGCCCCAGCATTTT. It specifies CASSAPTGDNQPQHF.

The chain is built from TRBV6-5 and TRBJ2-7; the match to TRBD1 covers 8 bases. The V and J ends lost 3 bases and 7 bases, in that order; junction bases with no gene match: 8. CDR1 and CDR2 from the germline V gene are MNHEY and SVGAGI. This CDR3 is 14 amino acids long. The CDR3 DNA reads TGTGCCAGCAGTTATTCGGCAGGGGGCGGTGAGCAGTACTTC. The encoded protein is CASSYSAGGGEQYF.

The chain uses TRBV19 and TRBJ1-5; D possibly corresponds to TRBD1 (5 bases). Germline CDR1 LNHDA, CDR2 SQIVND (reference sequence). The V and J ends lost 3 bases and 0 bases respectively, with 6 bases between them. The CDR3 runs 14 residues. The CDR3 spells CASSIRDSNQPQHF. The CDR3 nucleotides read TGTGCCAGTAGTATCAGGGATAGCAATCAGCCCCAGCATTTT.

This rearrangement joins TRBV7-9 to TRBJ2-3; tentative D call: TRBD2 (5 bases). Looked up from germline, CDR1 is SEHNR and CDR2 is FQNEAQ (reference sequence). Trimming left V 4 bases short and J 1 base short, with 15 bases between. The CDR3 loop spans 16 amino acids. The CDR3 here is CASSSQRGRGTDTQYF. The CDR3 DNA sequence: TGTGCCAGCAGCTCTCAGAGAGGGCGGGGCACAGATACGCAGTATTTT.

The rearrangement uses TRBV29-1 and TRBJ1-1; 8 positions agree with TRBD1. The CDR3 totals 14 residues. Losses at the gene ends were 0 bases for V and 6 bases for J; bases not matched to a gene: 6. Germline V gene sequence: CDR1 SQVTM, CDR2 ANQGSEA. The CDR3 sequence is CSVEDPDRGAEAFF. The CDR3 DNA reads TGCAGCGTTGAAGATCCCGACAGGGGCGCTGAAGCTTTCTTT.

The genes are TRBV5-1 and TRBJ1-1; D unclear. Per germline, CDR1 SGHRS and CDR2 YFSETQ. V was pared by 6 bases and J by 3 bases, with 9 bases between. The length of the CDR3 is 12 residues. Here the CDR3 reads CASKASDTEAFF. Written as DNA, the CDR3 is TGCGCCAGCAAAGCGTCGGACACTGAAGCTTTCTTT.

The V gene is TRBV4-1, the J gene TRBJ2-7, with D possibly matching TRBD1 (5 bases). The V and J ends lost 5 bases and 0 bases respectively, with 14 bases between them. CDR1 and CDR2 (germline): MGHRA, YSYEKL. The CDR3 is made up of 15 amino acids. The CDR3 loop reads CASSFTRQSSYEQYF. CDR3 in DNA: TGCGCCAGCAGCTTTACCCGACAGAGCTCCTACGAGCAGTACTTC.

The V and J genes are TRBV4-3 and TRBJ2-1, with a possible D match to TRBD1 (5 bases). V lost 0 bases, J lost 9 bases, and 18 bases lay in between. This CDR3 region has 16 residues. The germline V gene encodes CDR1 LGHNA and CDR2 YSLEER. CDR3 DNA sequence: TGCGCCAGCAGCCAAGATGTAGGCAGGGTGTACGGTGAGCAGTTCTTC. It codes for CASSQDVGRVYGEQFF.

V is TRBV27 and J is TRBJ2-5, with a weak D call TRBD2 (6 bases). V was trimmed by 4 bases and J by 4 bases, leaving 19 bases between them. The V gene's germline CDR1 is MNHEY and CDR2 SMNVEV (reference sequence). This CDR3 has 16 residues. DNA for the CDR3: TGTGCCAGCAGTTCGGGGGACCCCCAATTTGTAGAGACCCAGTACTTC. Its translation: CASSSGDPQFVETQYF.

The CDR3 DNA sequence: TGTGCCAGTTGGGACCCAACCGGGACAGTCCTAAACTATGGCTACACCTTC. Translated, it gives CASWDPTGTVLNYGYTF. The chain has TRBV19 and TRBJ1-2; 7 bases are shared with TRBD1. Germline CDR1 LNHDA, CDR2 SQIVND (reference sequence). The CDR3 is 17 residues long. The trim removed 8 bases at V and 2 bases at J, leaving 17 bases unmatched. Full variable domain (outside the CDR3, taken from reference TRBV19 and TRBJ1-2): DGGITQSPKYLFRKEGQNVTLSCEQNLNHDAMYWYRQDPGQGLRLIYYSQIVNDFQKGDIAEGYSVSREKKESFPLTVTSAQKNPTAFYLCASWDPTGTVLNYGYTFGSGTRLTVV.

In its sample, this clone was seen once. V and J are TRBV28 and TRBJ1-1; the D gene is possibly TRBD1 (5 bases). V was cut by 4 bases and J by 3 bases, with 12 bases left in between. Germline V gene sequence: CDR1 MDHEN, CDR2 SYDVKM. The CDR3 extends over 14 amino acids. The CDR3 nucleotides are TGTGCCAGCAGTTATATTGGCAGGGACACTGAAGCTTTCTTT. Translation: CASSYIGRDTEAFF.

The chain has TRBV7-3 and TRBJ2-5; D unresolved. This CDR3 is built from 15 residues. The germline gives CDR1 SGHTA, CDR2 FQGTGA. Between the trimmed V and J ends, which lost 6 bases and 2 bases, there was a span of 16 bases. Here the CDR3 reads CASSRGIADQETQYF. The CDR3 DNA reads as TGTGCCAGCAGTAGAGGTATTGCGGATCAAGAGACCCAGTACTTC.

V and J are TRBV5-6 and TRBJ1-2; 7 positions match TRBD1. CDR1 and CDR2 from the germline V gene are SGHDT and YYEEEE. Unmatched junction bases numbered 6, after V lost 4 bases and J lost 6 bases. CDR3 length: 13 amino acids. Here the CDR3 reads CASSHRGKNGYTF. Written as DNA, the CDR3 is TGTGCCAGCAGCCACAGGGGAAAGAATGGCTACACCTTC.

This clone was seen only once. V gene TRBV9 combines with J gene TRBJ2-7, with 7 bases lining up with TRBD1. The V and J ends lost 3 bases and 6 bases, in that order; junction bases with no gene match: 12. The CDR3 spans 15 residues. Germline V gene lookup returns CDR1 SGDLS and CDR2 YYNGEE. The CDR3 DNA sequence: TGTGCCAGCAGCGATGGGACAGTAACTATCGCCGAGCAGTACTTC. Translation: CASSDGTVTIAEQYF. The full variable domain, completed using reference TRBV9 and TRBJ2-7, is DSGVTQTPKHLITATGQRVTLRCSPRSGDLSVYWYQQSLDQGLQFLIQYYNGEERAKGNILERFSAQQFPDLHSELNLSSLELGDSALYFCASSDGTVTIAEQYFGPGTRLTVT.

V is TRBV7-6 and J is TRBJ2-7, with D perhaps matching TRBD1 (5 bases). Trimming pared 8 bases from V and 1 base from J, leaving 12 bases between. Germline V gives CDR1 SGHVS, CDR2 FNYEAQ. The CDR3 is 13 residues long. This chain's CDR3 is CASEQGDSYEQYF. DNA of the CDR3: TGTGCCAGCGAGCAGGGTGATTCCTACGAGCAGTACTTC.

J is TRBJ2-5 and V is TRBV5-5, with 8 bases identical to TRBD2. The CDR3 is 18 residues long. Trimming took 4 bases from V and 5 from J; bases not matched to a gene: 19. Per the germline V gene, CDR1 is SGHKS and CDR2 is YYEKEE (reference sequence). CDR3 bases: TGTGCCAGCAGCCCTCCAGGGGCGGGGGGCTCCTCGGGTGAGACCCAGTACTTC. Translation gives CASSPPGAGGSSGETQYF.

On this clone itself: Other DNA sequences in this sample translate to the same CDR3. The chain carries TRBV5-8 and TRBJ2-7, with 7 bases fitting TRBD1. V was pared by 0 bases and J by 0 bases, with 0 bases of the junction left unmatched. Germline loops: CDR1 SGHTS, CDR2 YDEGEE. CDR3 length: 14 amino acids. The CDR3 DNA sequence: TGTGCCAGCAGCTTGGGGGACAGCTCCTACGAGCAGTACTTC. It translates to CASSLGDSSYEQYF.

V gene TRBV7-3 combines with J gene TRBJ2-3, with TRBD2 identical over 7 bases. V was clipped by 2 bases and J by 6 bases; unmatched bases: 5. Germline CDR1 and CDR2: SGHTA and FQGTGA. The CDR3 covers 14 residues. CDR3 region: CASSLYPSGDTQYF. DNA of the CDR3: TGTGCCAGCAGCTTATATCCTAGCGGCGATACGCAGTATTTT.

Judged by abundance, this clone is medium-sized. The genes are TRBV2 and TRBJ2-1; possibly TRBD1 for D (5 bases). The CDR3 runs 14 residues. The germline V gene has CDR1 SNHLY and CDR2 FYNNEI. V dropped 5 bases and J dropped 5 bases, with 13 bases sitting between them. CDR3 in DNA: TGTGCCAGCAGTTCCTTCGACAGAGACAATGAGCAGTTCTTC. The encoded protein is CASSSFDRDNEQFF.

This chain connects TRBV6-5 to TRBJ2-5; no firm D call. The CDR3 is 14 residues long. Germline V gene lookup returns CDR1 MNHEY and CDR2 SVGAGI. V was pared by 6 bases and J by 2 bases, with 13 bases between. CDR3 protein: CASSRLAEQETQYF. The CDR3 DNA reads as TGTGCCAGCAGCCGATTAGCCGAACAAGAGACCCAGTACTTC.